The next 23 T cell receptor beta chains were all read from a single sample in a study of blood T cells in healthy people across ages. Then a second PCR, running about 6 to 11 cycles, was carried out with a sample-barcoded 5' primer and a J-beta primer mix. Each CDR3 protein is one row after TCRdb ran MiXCR on the 5' RACE reads. The data show over a million distinct CDR3 sequences, 45% seen once. The sequencing sample was made of blood. These receptors originate from a woman aged 55-69 years in good health.

With regard to this clonotype: One end of the junction varies from germline; a read error may be responsible. The CDR3 is CASRLDPQWVEQFF. CDR3 DNA: TGTGCCAGCAGATTAGACCCCCAATGGGTTGAGCAGTTCTTC. This sequence joins TRBV7-2 and TRBJ2-1; D remains ambiguous. Germline lookup yields CDR1 SGHTA and CDR2 FQGNSA. This CDR3 is built from 14 residues.

The sample holds one count of this clonotype. The genes are TRBV4-3 and TRBJ2-1; D call uncertain. Per germline, CDR1 LGHNA and CDR2 YSLEER. The CDR3 has 18 amino acids. The V and J ends lost 1 base and 2 bases respectively, with 18 bases between them. CDR3 sequence: CASSQVTGRSLTYNEQFF. The CDR3 coding sequence is TGCGCCAGCAGCCAAGTAACTGGACGGAGCCTGACCTACAATGAGCAGTTCTTC.

This clonotype was seen at least ten times. The chain joins TRBV9 to TRBJ1-2; TRBD1 might be the D (6 bases). Germline values: CDR1 SGDLS, CDR2 YYNGEE. The CDR3 is made up of 13 amino acids. Trimming removed 0 bases from V and 8 bases from J, with 11 bases in between. The CDR3 region has the DNA TGTGCCAGCAGCGTAGACTGGGGGCGAGGCTACACCTTC. Its protein is CASSVDWGRGYTF.

This sequence joins TRBV27 and TRBJ2-1; 9 nucleotides agree with TRBD2. Germline CDR1 and CDR2: MNHEY and SMNVEV (reference sequence). The CDR3 loop spans 21 amino acids. V lost 0 bases to trimming and J lost 7 bases; unmatched junction nucleotides: 22. Written as DNA, the CDR3 is TGTGCCAGCAGTTTATCGATGGGGTTCGTGGTTAGCGGGGGTCGGTTGAATGAGCAGTTCTTC. It encodes CASSLSMGFVVSGGRLNEQFF.

This clonotype was recorded a few times. The chain carries TRBV10-1 and TRBJ2-3, with D perhaps given as TRBD1 or TRBD2 (6 bases each). CDR3 length equals 14 residues. Per germline, CDR1 WNHNN and CDR2 SYGVQD (reference sequence). Trimming cost V 6 bases and J 5 bases, with 15 bases left between them. Here the CDR3 DNA reads TGCGCCAGCAGGCCCGGGGGCGCGGGAGATACGCAGTATTTT. Amino acid sequence: CASRPGGAGDTQYF.

This CDR3 reads CSASWSTGELFF. The DNA of the CDR3 is TGCAGTGCTAGTTGGAGCACCGGGGAGCTGTTTTTT. The chain recombines TRBV20-1 with TRBJ2-2, with D unresolved. Germline V CDR1 and CDR2: DFQATT, SNEGSKA (reference sequence). This CDR3 is 12 amino acids long. V shed 3 bases and J shed 4 bases, with 6 bases lying between them.

This sequence joins TRBV7-8 and TRBJ2-7; 10 bases line up with TRBD2. The CDR3 consists of 18 residues. The trim removed 2 bases at V and 0 bases at J, leaving 10 bases unmatched. Germline V lookup: CDR1 SGHVS, CDR2 FQNEAQ. The CDR3 reads CASSLPSGRGGASYEQYF. CDR3 nucleotides: TGTGCCAGCAGCTTACCTAGCGGGAGAGGGGGGGCCTCCTACGAGCAGTACTTC.

The rearrangement links TRBV9 to TRBJ2-1, with 8 bases lining up with TRBD2. The last part of the DNA fits TRBJ2-7 better; the J call may be wrong. Germline-derived CDR1 and CDR2 are SGDLS and YYNGEE. The CDR3 totals 16 residues. The CDR3: CASSVAETSVYNEQYF. The DNA of the CDR3 is TGTGCCAGCAGCGTAGCGGAGACTAGCGTTTACAATGAGCAGTACTTC.

This clonotype came up a few times. The rearrangement uses TRBV27 and TRBJ2-1, with 7 bases aligning to TRBD1. CDR1 is MNHEY, CDR2 SMNVEV, per germline (reference sequence). This CDR3 spans 14 amino acids. Germline trimming cut 5 bases from V and 6 bases from J; bases unmatched to any gene: 7. The CDR3 reads CASSDDRAGNEQFF. DNA for the CDR3: TGTGCCAGCAGTGATGACAGGGCAGGCAATGAGCAGTTCTTC.

This chain connects TRBV7-9 to TRBJ1-1; D gene uncertain. Germline CDR1 and CDR2: SEHNR and FQNEAQ (reference sequence). Trimming cost V 5 bases and J 3 bases, with 10 bases left between them. The CDR3 runs to 13 residues. The CDR3 protein is CASSPPTDTEAFF. The DNA of the CDR3 is TGTGCCAGCAGCCCGCCCACGGACACTGAAGCTTTCTTT.

This clonotype was seen a few times. CDR3 sequence (DNA): TGTGCCAGCAAGAGCGAACAAGAGACCCAGTACTTC. Protein: CASKSEQETQYF. V usage is TRBV7-9 and J usage is TRBJ2-5; D unresolved. The CDR3 loop spans 12 amino acids. V was shortened by 7 bases and J by 2 bases, with 8 bases between the two germline ends. Germline V lookup: CDR1 SEHNR, CDR2 FQNEAQ (reference sequence).

At least ten counts were recorded for this clonotype. The rearrangement joins TRBV5-6 to TRBJ2-7, with 7 bases identical to TRBD2. After removal of 4 bases from V and 2 bases from J, the junction contained 9 bases not matched to a gene. The germline V gene has CDR1 SGHDT and CDR2 YYEEEE. The CDR3 is made up of 15 amino acids. CDR3 residues: CASSRSGNPAYEQYF. CDR3 bases: TGTGCCAGCAGCCGGAGCGGGAATCCCGCCTACGAGCAGTACTTC.

This clonotype came up once. This chain uses TRBV29-1 with TRBJ2-2, with D possibly TRBD1 on 6 matching bases. The CDR3 runs to 14 residues. Germline V CDR1 and CDR2: SQVTM, ANQGSEA. Between the trimmed V and J ends, which lost 0 bases and 7 bases, there was a span of 12 bases. CDR3 region: CSVEEPRGFGELFF. In DNA, the CDR3 is TGCAGCGTTGAAGAACCCAGGGGATTCGGGGAGCTGTTTTTT.

The V gene is TRBV20-1, the J gene TRBJ2-1; D is perhaps TRBD2 (6 bases). This CDR3 is 12 amino acids long. V was shortened by 6 bases and J by 6 bases, with 12 bases between the two germline ends. In germline, CDR1 is DFQATT, CDR2 SNEGSKA (reference sequence). In DNA form, the CDR3 reads TGCAGTGCCCGCCAGACTAGCAATGAGCAGTTCTTC. Its translation is CSARQTSNEQFF.

Notes on this clonotype: Sequence at one end of the junction differs from germline and may be a read error. The chain carries TRBV10-3 and TRBJ2-7; possibly TRBD2 for D (5 bases). The CDR3 is 15 residues long. Germline lookup yields CDR1 ENHRY and CDR2 SYGVKD. The CDR3 loop is CVISEGSPRSYEQYF. In nucleotides, the CDR3 is TGTGTCATCAGTGAGGGTAGCCCAAGGTCCTACGAGCAGTACTTC.

The chain joins TRBV9 to TRBJ2-7; D possibly matches TRBD1 or TRBD2 (5 bases each). V lost 5 bases to trimming and J lost 5 bases, with 20 bases between them. Germline V gene sequence: CDR1 SGDLS, CDR2 YYNGEE. This CDR3 is 15 amino acids long. Here the CDR3 DNA reads TGTGCCAGCAGGAGGGGCCGGCAATCCCACCACGAGCAGTACTTC. This gives the protein CASRRGRQSHHEQYF.

This clonotype appeared a few times. The chain combines TRBV28 with TRBJ2-5; the D gene is possibly TRBD1 (5 bases). The CDR3 spans 15 residues. Germline V CDR1 and CDR2: MDHEN, SYDVKM. The V end lost 2 bases, the J end lost 5 bases, and 15 bases lay between the germline ends. The CDR3 DNA sequence: TGTGCCAGCAGTTTAAGACAGCACCCCCGCGAGACCCAGTACTTC. It translates to CASSLRQHPRETQYF.

The chain joins TRBV14 to TRBJ1-1; maybe TRBD1 (6 bases). V was clipped by 4 bases and J by 1 base, with 16 bases between them. The CDR3 spans 16 residues. Germline V CDR1 and CDR2: SGHDN, FVKESK. For the CDR3, the DNA is TGTGCCAGCAGCCTTCCGACAGGTCTGGCGAACACTGAAGCTTTCTTT. Its protein product is CASSLPTGLANTEAFF.

The genes are TRBV6-1 and TRBJ2-3; D is unresolved. The ends were cut back, 4 bases at V and 4 bases at J, with 9 bases in the middle. Germline CDR1 MNHNS, CDR2 SASEGT. The CDR3 is made up of 13 amino acids. CDR3 sequence (DNA): TGTGCCAGCAGTGCGATCAGCCCAGATACGCAGTATTTT. Encoded protein: CASSAISPDTQYF.

The chain links TRBV5-6 to TRBJ2-1, with D maybe TRBD2 (5 bases). The germline V gene encodes CDR1 SGHDT and CDR2 YYEEEE. Deletions cut 1 base from V and 6 bases from J, with 26 bases between. The CDR3 has 19 amino acids. CDR3 loop: CASSLSVVKGGSQRNEQFF. CDR3 coding DNA: TGTGCCAGCAGCTTGAGTGTGGTAAAGGGCGGGTCACAGCGCAATGAGCAGTTCTTC.

Turning to this clonotype: This clone may be a read error of a much larger clone one base away. The rearrangement joins TRBV7-9 to TRBJ2-1; 7 nucleotides match TRBD1. The J call may be mistaken, given a closer DNA end match to TRBJ2-7. CDR3 length equals 15 residues. Germline V gene sequence: CDR1 SEHNR, CDR2 FQNEAQ (reference sequence). The CDR3 protein is CASSPRGSSYNEQYF. CDR3 DNA sequence: TGTGCCAGCAGCCCCAGGGGGAGCTCCTACAATGAGCAGTACTTC.

The chain combines TRBV6-6 with TRBJ2-1; D unresolved. The CDR3 has 15 residues. The V gene lost 5 bases and the J gene lost 4 bases, with 15 bases spanning the gap. Germline V lookup: CDR1 MNHNY, CDR2 SVGAGI (reference sequence). Here the CDR3 DNA reads TGTGCCAGCAGTATACCTCATTTGGATTACAATGAGCAGTTCTTC. This sequence encodes CASSIPHLDYNEQFF.

V and J are TRBV5-4 and TRBJ2-5; TRBD1 agrees at 7 bases. This CDR3 comprises 14 residues. Germline CDR1 is SGHNT and CDR2 is YYREEE (reference sequence). Unmatched junction bases numbered 6, after V lost 3 bases and J lost 4 bases. This CDR3 reads CASSSRGLGETQYF. The DNA of the CDR3 is TGTGCCAGCAGCTCGAGGGGGCTGGGAGAGACCCAGTACTTC.